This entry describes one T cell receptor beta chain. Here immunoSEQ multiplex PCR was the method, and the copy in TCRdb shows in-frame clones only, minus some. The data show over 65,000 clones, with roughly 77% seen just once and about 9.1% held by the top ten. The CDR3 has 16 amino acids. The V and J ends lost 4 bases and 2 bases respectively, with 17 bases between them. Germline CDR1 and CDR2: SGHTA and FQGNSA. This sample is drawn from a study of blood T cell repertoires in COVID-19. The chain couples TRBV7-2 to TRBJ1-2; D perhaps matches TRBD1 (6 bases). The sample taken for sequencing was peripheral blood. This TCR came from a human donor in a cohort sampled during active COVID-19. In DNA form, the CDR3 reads TGTGCCAGCAGCTCTCCCCAGGGGCTCGTCAACTATGGCTACACCTTC. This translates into CASSSPQGLVNYGYTF.